Sequencing of this T cell receptor beta chain was carried out in a study of blood T cell repertoires in COVID-19. This CDR3 is 16 amino acids long. Germline CDR1 and CDR2: LNHDA and SQIVND (reference sequence). Trimming at V came to 5 bases and at J to 2 bases, leaving 8 bases not matched to a gene. Profiling relied on immunoSEQ multiplex PCR, and the TCRdb table lists in-frame clones only, not all of them. The table records fewer than 45,000 clones, 70% to 80% of them present only once. The sample taken for sequencing was peripheral blood. This sequence was found in a man between 60 and 75 years old with active COVID-19. This rearrangement joins TRBV19 to TRBJ2-1, with 8 bases fitting TRBD2. DNA for the CDR3: TGTGCCAGTAGTGTCCCCGGGACTAGACCCTACAATGAGCAGTTCTTC. It encodes CASSVPGTRPYNEQFF.